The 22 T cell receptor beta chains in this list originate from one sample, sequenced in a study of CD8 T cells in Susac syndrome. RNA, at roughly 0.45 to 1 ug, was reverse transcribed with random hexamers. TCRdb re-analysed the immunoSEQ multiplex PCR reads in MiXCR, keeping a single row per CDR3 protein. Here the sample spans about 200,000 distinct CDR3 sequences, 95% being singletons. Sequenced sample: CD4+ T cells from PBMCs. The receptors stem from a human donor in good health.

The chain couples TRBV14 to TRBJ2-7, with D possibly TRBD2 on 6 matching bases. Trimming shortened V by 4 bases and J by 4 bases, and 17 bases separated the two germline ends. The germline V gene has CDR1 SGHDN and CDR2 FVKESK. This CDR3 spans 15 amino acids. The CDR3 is CASSPAGLLGYEQYF. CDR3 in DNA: TGTGCCAGCAGCCCCGCGGGACTTTTGGGTTACGAGCAGTACTTC.

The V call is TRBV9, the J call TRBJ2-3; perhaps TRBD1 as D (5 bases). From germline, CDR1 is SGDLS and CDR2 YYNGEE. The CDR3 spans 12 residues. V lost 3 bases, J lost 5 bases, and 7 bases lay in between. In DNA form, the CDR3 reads TGTGCCAGCAGCGCCAGGGAAGATACGCAGTATTTT. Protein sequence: CASSAREDTQYF.

The CDR3 loop is CASSYAPGFAGGDTQYF. The CDR3 DNA reads as TGTGCCAGCAGTTACGCCCCCGGGTTCGCGGGAGGAGATACGCAGTATTTT. The rearrangement links TRBV27 to TRBJ2-3; TRBD2 matches 8 bases. Germline assignment: CDR1 MNHEY and CDR2 SMNVEV (reference sequence). V dropped 4 bases and J dropped 5; count of bases not matched to a gene: 14. The CDR3 contains 17 residues.

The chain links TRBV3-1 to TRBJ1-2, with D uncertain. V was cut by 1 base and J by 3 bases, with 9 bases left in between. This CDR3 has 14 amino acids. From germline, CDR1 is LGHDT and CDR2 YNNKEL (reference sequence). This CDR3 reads CASSQGYDYYGYTF. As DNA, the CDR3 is TGTGCCAGCAGCCAAGGGTACGATTACTATGGCTACACCTTC.

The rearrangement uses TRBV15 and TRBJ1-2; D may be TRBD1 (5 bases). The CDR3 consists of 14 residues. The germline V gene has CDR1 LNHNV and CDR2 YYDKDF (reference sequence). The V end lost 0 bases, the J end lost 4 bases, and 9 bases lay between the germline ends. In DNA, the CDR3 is TGTGCCACCAGCAGAGATAGGGGCGCCTATGGCTACACCTTC. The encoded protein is CATSRDRGAYGYTF. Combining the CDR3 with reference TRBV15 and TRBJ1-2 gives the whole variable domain DAMVIQNPRYQVTQFGKPVTLSCSQTLNHNVMYWYQQKSSQAPKLLFHYYDKDFNNEADTPDNFQSRRPNTSFCFLDIRSPGLGDTAMYLCATSRDRGAYGYTFGSGTRLTVV.

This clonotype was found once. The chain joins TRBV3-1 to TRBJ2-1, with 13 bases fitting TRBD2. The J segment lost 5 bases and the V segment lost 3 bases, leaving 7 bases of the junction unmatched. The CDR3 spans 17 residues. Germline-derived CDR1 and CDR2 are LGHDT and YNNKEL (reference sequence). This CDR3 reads CASSQHPGTSGNNEQFF. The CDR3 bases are TGTGCCAGCAGCCAGCACCCCGGGACTAGCGGGAACAATGAGCAGTTCTTC.

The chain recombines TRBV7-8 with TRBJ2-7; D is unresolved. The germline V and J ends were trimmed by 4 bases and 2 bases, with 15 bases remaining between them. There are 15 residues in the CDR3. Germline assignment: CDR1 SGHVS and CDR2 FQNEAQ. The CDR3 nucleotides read TGTGCCAGCAGCTCCTCATCTCGCCAGGCCTACGAGCAGTACTTC. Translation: CASSSSSRQAYEQYF.

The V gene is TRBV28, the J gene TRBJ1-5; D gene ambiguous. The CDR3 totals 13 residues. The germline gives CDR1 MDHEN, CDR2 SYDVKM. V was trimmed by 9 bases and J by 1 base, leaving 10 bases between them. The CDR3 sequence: CASGGRSNQPQHF. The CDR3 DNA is TGTGCCAGTGGCGGCAGGAGCAATCAGCCCCAGCATTTT. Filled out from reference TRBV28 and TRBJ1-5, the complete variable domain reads DVKVTQSSRYLVKRTGEKVFLECVQDMDHENMFWYRQDPGLGLRLIYFSYDVKMKEKGDIPEGYSVSREKKERFSLILESASTNQTSMYLCASGGRSNQPQHFGDGTRLSIL.

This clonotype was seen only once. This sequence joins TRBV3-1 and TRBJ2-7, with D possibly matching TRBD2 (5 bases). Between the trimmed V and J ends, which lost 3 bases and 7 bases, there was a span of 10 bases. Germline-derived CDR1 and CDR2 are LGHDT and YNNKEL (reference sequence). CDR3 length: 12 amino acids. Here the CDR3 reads CASSQEDWEQYF. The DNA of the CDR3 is TGTGCCAGCAGCCAGGAGGATTGGGAGCAGTACTTC.

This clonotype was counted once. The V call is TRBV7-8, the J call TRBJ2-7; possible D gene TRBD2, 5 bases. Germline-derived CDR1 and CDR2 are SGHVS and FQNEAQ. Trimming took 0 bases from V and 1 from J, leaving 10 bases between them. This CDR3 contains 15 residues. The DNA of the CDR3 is TGTGCCAGCAGCTTAGCCCGGAGCGGTTCCTACGAGCAGTACTTC. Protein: CASSLARSGSYEQYF.

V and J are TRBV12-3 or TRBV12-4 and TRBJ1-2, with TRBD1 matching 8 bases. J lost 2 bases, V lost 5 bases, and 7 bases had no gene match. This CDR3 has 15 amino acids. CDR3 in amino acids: CASSARTGSNYGYTF. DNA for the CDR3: TGTGCCAGCAGTGCCCGGACAGGGTCCAACTATGGCTACACCTTC.

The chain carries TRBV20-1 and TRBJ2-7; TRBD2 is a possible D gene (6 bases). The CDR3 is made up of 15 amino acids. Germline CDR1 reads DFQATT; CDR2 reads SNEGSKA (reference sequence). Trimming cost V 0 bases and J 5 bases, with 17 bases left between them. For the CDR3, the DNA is TGCAGTGCTAGAGATCCCCGGCTAGCGTCGGACGAGCAGTACGTC. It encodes CSARDPRLASDEQYV.

CDR3 sequence (DNA): TGTGCCAGCAGCCAATGGAGCTCCTACAATGAGCAGTTCTTC. Its translation is CASSQWSSYNEQFF. The J gene is TRBJ2-1, the V gene TRBV3-1; D remains ambiguous. Per the germline V gene, CDR1 is LGHDT and CDR2 is YNNKEL (reference sequence). The CDR3 consists of 14 residues. V lost 2 bases and J 0 bases, leaving 5 bases between the germline ends.

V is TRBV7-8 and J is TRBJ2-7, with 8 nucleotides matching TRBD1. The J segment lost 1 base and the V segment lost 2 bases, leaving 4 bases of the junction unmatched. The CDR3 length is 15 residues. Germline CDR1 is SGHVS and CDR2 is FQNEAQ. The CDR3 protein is CASSLPTGGSYEQYF. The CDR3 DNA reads TGTGCCAGCAGCTTACCCACAGGGGGGTCCTACGAGCAGTACTTC.

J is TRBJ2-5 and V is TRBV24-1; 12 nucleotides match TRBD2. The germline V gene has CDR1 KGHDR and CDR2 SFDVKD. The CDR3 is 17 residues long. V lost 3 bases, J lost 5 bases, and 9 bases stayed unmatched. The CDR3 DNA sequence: TGTGCCACCAGTGATCATTCGACTAGCGGGAGTGAGGAGACCCAGTACTTC. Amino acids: CATSDHSTSGSEETQYF.

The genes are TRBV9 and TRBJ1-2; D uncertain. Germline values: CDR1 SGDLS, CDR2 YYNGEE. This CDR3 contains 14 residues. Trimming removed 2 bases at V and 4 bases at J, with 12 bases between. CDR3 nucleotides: TGTGCCAGCAGCGTTTTGTTGATCGGCTATGGCTACACCTTC. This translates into CASSVLLIGYGYTF.

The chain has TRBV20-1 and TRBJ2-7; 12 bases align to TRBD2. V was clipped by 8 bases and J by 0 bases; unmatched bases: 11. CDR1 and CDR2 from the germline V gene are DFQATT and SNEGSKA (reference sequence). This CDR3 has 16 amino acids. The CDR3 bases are TGCAGTCTAGGGACTAGCGGGTGGTGGAGCTCCTACGAGCAGTACGTC. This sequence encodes CSLGTSGWWSSYEQYV.

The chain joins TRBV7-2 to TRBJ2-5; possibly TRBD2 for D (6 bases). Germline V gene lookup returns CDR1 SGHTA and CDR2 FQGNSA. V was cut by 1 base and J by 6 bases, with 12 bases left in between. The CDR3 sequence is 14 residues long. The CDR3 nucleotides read TGTGCCAGCAGCTTAGGGGGGGAAGGAAAGACCCAGTACTTC. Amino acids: CASSLGGEGKTQYF.

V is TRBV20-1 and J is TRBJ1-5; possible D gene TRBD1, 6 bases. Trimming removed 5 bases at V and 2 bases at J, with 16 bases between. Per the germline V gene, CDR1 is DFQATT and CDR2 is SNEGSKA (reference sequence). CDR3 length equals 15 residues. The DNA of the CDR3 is TGCAGTGCTTTAGGACAGTACGCGGGCAATCAGCCCCAGCATTTT. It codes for CSALGQYAGNQPQHF.

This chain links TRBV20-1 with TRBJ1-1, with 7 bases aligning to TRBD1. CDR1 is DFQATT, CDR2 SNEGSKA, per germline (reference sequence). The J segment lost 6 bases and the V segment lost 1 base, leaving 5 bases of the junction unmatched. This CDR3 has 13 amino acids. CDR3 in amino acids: CSARAPGTAEAFF. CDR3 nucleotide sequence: TGCAGTGCTAGAGCACCCGGGACAGCTGAAGCTTTCTTT.

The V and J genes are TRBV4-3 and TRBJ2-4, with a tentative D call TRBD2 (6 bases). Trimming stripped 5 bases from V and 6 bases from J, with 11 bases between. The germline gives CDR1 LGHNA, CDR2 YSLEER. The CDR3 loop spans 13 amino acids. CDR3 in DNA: TGCGCCAGCAGCGAGCTGGGGGGAAACATTCAGTACTTC. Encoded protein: CASSELGGNIQYF.

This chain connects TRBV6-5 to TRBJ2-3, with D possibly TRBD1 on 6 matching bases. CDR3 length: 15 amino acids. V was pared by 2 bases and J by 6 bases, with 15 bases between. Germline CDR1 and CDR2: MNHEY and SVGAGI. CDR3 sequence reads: CASSYDRRIGDTQYF. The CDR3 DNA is TGTGCCAGCAGTTACGACAGGAGGATAGGTGATACGCAGTATTTT.